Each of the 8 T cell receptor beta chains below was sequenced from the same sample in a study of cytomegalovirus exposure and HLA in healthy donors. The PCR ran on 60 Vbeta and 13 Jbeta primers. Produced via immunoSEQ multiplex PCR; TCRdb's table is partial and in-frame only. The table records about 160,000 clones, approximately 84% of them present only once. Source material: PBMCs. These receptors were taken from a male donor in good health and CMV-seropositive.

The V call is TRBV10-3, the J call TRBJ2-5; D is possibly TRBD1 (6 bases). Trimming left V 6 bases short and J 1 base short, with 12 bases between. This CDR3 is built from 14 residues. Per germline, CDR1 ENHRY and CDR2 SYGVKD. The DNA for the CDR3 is TGTGCCATCAGGCCGGACAGCACCCAAGAGACCCAGTACTTC. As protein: CAIRPDSTQETQYF.

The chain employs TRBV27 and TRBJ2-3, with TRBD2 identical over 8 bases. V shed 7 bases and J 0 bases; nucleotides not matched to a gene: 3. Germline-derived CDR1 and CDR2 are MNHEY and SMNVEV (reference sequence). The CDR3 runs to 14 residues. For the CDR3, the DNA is TGTGCCAGCACCGGGGGGGCTAGCACAGATACGCAGTATTTT. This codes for CASTGGASTDTQYF.

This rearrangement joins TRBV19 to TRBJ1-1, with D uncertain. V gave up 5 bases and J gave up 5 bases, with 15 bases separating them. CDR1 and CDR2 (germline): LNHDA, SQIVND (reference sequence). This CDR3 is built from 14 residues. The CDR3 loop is CASSPLGVGTEAFF. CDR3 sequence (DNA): TGTGCCAGTAGTCCCCTCGGGGTGGGGACTGAAGCTTTCTTT.

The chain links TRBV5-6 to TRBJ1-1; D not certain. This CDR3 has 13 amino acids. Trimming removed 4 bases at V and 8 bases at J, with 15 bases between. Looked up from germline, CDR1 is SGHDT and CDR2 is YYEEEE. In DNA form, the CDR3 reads TGTGCCAGCAGCCCAGCGTACCTCGGGGAAGCTTTCTTT. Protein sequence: CASSPAYLGEAFF.

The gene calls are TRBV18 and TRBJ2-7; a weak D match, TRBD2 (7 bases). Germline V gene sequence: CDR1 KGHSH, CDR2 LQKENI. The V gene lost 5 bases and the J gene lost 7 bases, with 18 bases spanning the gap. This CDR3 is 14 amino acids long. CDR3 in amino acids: CASSAGLRQAEQYF. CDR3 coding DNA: TGTGCCAGCTCAGCGGGACTACGACAGGCGGAGCAGTACTTC.

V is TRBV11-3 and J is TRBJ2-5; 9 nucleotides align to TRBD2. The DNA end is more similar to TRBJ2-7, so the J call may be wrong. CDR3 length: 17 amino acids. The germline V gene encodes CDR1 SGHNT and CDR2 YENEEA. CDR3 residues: CACRSRLAGSSSYEQYF. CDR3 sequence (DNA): TGTGCGTGTAGGTCGCGGCTAGCGGGGTCGAGCTCCTACGAGCAGTACTTC.

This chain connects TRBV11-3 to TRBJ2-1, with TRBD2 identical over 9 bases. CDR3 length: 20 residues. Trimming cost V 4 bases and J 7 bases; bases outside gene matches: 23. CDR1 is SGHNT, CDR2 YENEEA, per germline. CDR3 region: CASSSGRFGVGREGLNEQFF. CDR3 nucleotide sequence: TGTGCCAGCAGCTCCGGCCGTTTCGGCGTCGGGCGGGAGGGCCTTAATGAGCAGTTCTTC.

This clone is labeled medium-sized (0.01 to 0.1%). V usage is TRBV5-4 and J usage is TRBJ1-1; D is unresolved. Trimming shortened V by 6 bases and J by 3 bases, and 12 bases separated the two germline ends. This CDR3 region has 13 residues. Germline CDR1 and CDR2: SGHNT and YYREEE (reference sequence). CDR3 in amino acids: CASTKNQDTEAFF. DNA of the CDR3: TGTGCCAGCACCAAAAACCAGGACACTGAAGCTTTCTTT.